The 11 T cell receptor beta chains listed next were all sequenced from one sample in a study of T cell changes during pregnancy in multiple sclerosis. Profiled with immunoSEQ multiplex PCR; TCRdb holds only in-frame clones, not every one. Counted here are 30,000 to 35,000 clones, roughly nine tenths occurring once; the ten biggest clones make up about 10%. The sample in question was CD8+ T cells from peripheral blood mononuclear cells, obtained before pregnancy. The receptors derive from a female donor with multiple sclerosis, enrolled in a pregnancy study.

J is TRBJ1-4 and V is TRBV7-9; D is unclear. The CDR3 is made up of 12 amino acids. The V end lost 6 bases, the J end lost 8 bases, and 10 bases lay between the germline ends. Germline CDR1 reads SEHNR; CDR2 reads FQNEAQ (reference sequence). Written as DNA, the CDR3 is TGTGCCAGCAGTATCGAGGGCGAAAAACTGTTTTTT. This encodes CASSIEGEKLFF.

This clone is a singleton in its sample. The chain employs TRBV7-8 and TRBJ2-4, with 10 bases aligning to TRBD1. J gave up 7 bases and V 5 bases, and 8 bases lay outside the gene matches. Germline V gene sequence: CDR1 SGHVS, CDR2 FQNEAQ. CDR3 length: 15 residues. The CDR3 nucleotides read TGTGCCAGCAGCCACCCCGGGACAGGGGATAACATTCAGTACTTC. Translating gives CASSHPGTGDNIQYF. Full variable domain (outside the CDR3, taken from reference TRBV7-8 and TRBJ2-4): GAGVSQSPRYKVAKRGQDVALRCDPISGHVSLFWYQQALGQGPEFLTYFQNEAQLDKSGLPSDRFFAERPEGSVSTLKIQRTQQEDSAVYLCASSHPGTGDNIQYFGAGTRLSVL.

The chain carries TRBV19 and TRBJ2-1, with 11 positions matching TRBD2. CDR3 length: 15 amino acids. Trimming at V came to 3 bases and at J to 6 bases, leaving 4 bases not matched to a gene. Per the germline V gene, CDR1 is LNHDA and CDR2 is SQIVND (reference sequence). The CDR3 region is CASSITSGSINEQFF. DNA of the CDR3: TGTGCCAGTAGTATTACTAGCGGGAGTATCAATGAGCAGTTCTTC.

The V and J genes are TRBV27 and TRBJ2-7; 10 bases are shared with TRBD2. With V trimmed by 5 bases and J by 5 bases, 6 bases remained unmatched. Germline loops: CDR1 MNHEY, CDR2 SMNVEV (reference sequence). The CDR3 spans 14 residues. DNA of the CDR3: TGTGCCAGCAGTGCAGCGGGAGGGCGAAACGAGCAGTACTTC. Its protein is CASSAAGGRNEQYF.

The genes are TRBV7-8 and TRBJ2-7; possibly TRBD2 for D (5 bases). Germline V gene data show CDR1 as SGHVS and CDR2 as FQNEAQ. V was clipped by 2 bases and J by 1 base, with 9 bases between them. This CDR3 spans 14 amino acids. The CDR3 reads CASSLFGVSYEQYF. Written as DNA, the CDR3 is TGTGCCAGCAGCTTATTCGGGGTTTCCTACGAGCAGTACTTC.

V gene TRBV2 combines with J gene TRBJ2-2; TRBD2 aligns across 8 bases. J was trimmed by 6 bases and V by 6 bases; bases with no gene match: 15. Germline V lookup: CDR1 SNHLY, CDR2 FYNNEI. There are 17 residues in the CDR3. The CDR3 reads CASRGLAGGALPGELFF. In DNA form, the CDR3 reads TGTGCCAGCAGGGGACTTGCCGGGGGGGCCCTTCCCGGGGAGCTGTTTTTT.

The chain combines TRBV6-5 with TRBJ1-5; D is uncertain. The V and J ends lost 6 bases and 5 bases respectively, with 14 bases between them. CDR1 and CDR2 from the germline V gene are MNHEY and SVGAGI. CDR3 length: 14 residues. The CDR3 DNA follows: TGTGCCAGCAGAACCCACGGTTACGATCAGCCCCAGCATTTT. Residues: CASRTHGYDQPQHF.

J is TRBJ2-7 and V is TRBV30, with D possibly TRBD1 on 5 matching bases. This CDR3 is built from 15 residues. Germline V CDR1 and CDR2: GTSNPN, SVGIG (reference sequence). V lost 0 bases, J lost 1 base, and 13 bases lay in between. The CDR3 bases are TGTGCCTGGAGTGTCCTCCCGCAGGGTTCCTACGAGCAGTACTTC. Translating gives CAWSVLPQGSYEQYF.

This chain joins TRBV18 and TRBJ1-5; 7 bases are a match to TRBD1. The CDR3 loop spans 14 amino acids. The V segment lost 4 bases and the J segment 5 bases; nucleotides outside the gene matches: 5. The germline V gene has CDR1 KGHSH and CDR2 LQKENI. CDR3 residues: CASSQRQGHQPQHF. CDR3 nucleotide sequence: TGTGCCAGCTCACAAAGACAGGGCCATCAGCCCCAGCATTTT.

J is TRBJ1-5 and V is TRBV19, with TRBD1 matching over 8 bases. CDR1 and CDR2 from the germline V gene are LNHDA and SQIVND (reference sequence). This CDR3 comprises 15 residues. V dropped 7 bases and J dropped 3; count of bases not matched to a gene: 8. The CDR3 spells CASKKGQVYNQPQHF. CDR3 bases: TGTGCCAGTAAGAAGGGACAGGTCTACAATCAGCCCCAGCATTTT.

V and J are TRBV28 and TRBJ2-1; 8 bases line up with TRBD2. V dropped 6 bases and J dropped 10; count of bases not matched to a gene: 8. The CDR3 contains 13 residues. Germline V gene sequence: CDR1 MDHEN, CDR2 SYDVKM. The CDR3 loop is CASSPRGGREQFF. The CDR3 coding sequence is TGTGCCAGCAGCCCCAGGGGCGGGAGGGAGCAGTTCTTC. The full variable domain, in which reference TRBV28 and TRBJ2-1 provide the parts outside the CDR3, is DVKVTQSSRYLVKRTGEKVFLECVQDMDHENMFWYRQDPGLGLRLIYFSYDVKMKEKGDIPEGYSVSREKKERFSLILESASTNQTSMYLCASSPRGGREQFFGPGTRLTVL.